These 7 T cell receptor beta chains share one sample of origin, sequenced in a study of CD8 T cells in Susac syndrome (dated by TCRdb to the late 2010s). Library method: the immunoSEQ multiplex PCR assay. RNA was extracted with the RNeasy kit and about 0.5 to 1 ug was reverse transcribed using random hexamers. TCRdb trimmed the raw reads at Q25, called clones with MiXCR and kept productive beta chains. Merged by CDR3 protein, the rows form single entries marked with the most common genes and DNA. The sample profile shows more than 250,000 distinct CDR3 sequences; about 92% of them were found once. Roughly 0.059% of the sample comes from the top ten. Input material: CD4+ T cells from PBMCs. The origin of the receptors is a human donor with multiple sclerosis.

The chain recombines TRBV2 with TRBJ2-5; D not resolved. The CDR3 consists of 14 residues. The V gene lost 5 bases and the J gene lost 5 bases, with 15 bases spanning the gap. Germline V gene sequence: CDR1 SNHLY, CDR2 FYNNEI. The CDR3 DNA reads TGTGCCAGCAGTCAGGTCCTAAATTCGGAGACCCAGTACTTC. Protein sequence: CASSQVLNSETQYF.

The CDR3 coding sequence is TGTGCCAGCAGCCTTCCGGGACAGGGCGACGAGCAGTACTTC. Translation: CASSLPGQGDEQYF. V is TRBV5-4 and J is TRBJ2-7; 9 positions match TRBD1. The CDR3 contains 14 residues. CDR1 SGHNT and CDR2 YYREEE come from the germline V gene (reference sequence). With 4 bases clipped from V and 5 bases from J, the junction kept 7 bases outside the gene matches.

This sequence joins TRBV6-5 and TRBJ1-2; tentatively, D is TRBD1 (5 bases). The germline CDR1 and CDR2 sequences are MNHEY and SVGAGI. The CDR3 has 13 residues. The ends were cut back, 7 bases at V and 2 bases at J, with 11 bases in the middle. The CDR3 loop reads CASKQDLNYGYTF. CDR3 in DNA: TGTGCCAGCAAACAGGACTTGAACTATGGCTACACCTTC.

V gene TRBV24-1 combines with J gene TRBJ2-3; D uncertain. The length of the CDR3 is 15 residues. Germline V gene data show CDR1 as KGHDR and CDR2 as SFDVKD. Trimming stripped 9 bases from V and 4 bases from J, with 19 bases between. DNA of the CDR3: TGTGCCACCCCCTGGAGCACGAGATGCCCAGATACGCAGTATTTT. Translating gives CATPWSTRCPDTQYF.

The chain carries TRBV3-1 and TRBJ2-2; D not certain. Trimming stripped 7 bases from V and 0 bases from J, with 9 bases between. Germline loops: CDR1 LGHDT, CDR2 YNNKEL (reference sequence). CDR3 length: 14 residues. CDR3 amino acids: CASTPYPNTGELFF. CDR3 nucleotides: TGTGCCAGCACCCCCTATCCGAACACCGGGGAGCTGTTTTTT.

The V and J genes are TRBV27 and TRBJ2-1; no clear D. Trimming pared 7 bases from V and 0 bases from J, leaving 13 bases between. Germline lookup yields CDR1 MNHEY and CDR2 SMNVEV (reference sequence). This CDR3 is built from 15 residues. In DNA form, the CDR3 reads TGTGCCAGCAAGGTCCAGAGGAGCTCCTACAATGAGCAGTTCTTC. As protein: CASKVQRSSYNEQFF.

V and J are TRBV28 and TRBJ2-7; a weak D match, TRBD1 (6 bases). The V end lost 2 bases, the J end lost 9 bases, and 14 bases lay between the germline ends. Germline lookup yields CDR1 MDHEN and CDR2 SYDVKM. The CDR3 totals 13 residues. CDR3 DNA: TGTGCCAGCAGTTTAGCCTACAGGGTCGGGCAGTACTTC. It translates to CASSLAYRVGQYF.